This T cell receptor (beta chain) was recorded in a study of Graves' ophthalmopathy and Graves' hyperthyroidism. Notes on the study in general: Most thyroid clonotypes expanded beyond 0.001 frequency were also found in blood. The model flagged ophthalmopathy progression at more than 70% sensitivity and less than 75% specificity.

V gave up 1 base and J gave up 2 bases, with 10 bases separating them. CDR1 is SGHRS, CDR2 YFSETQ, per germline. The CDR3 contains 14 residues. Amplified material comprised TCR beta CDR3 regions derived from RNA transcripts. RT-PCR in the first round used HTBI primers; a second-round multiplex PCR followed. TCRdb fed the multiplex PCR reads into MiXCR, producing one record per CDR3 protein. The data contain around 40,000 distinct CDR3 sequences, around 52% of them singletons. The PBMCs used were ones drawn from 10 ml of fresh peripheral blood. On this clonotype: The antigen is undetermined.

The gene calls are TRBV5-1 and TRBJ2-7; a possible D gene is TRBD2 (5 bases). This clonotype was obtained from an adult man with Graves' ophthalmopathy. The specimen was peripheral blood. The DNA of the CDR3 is TGCGCCAGCAGCTTGAGCGGTACCACCTACGAGCAGTACTTC. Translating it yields CASSLSGTTYEQYF.